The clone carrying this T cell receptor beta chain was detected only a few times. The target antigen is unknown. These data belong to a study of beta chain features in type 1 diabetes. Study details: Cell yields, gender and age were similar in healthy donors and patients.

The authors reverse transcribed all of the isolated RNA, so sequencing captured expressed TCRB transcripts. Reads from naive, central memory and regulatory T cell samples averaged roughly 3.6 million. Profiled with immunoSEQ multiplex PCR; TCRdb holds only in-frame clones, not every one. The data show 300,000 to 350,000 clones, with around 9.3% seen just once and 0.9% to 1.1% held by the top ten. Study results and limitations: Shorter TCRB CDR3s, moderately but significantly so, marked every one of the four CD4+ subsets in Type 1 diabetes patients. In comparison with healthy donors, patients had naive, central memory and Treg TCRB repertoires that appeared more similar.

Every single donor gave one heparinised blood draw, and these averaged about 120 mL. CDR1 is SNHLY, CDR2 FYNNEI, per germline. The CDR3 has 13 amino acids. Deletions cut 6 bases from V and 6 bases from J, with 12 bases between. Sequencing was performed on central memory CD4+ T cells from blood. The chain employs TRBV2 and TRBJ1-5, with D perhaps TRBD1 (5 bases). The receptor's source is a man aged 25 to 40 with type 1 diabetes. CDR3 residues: CASSLSGGQPQHF. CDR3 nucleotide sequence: TGTGCCAGCAGCCTTTCTGGGGGTCAGCCCCAGCATTTT.